This T cell receptor beta chain was sequenced in a study of response to subunit inactivated influenza vaccine. This CDR3 has 14 residues. Trimming cost V 4 bases and J 4 bases, with 10 bases left between them. TCRdb analysed the RT-PCR reads with MiXCR anew, one entry per CDR3 protein. The sample carries about 500,000 distinct CDR3 sequences, 10% to 15% recorded once. This clonotype was counted ten times or more. Its target is unknown. Study-level findings and limits: Every seasonal influenza vaccination brings in few new T cells, the authors suggested.

Sequences were derived from PBMCs from blood, sampled 35 to 45 days after vaccination. This TCR derives from a man aged 45-65 years who received an inactivated influenza vaccine. The chain has TRBV12-3 or TRBV12-4 and TRBJ2-2, with D possibly being TRBD1 (6 bases). The CDR3 DNA reads TGTGCCAGCAGTTCACAGGGTAGCACCGGGGAGCTGTTTTTT. It codes for CASSSQGSTGELFF.